The clone carrying this TCR beta chain appeared many times. Its antigen is currently unknown. The data are from a study of cytotoxic CD8 clonotypes in ibrutinib-treated CLL. Produced via immunoSEQ multiplex PCR; TCRdb's table is partial and in-frame only. The sample records about 36,000 clones, around 75% being singletons. Study-level findings and limits: The clonality went up when patients responded to ibrutinib and dropped back toward baseline at progression.

Germline V gives CDR1 SQVTM, CDR2 ANQGSEA. Trimming cost V 3 bases and J 4 bases, with 9 bases left between them. This CDR3 is built from 12 residues. This sequence was found in a human donor with chronic lymphocytic leukemia. Sequencing used PBMCs, obtained at disease progression, from a patient treated with ibrutinib. This sequence joins TRBV29-1 and TRBJ1-1; D is perhaps TRBD1 (5 bases). The CDR3 loop reads CSVEPGSTEAFF. The CDR3 coding sequence is TGCAGCGTTGAGCCAGGGTCCACTGAAGCTTTCTTT.